This T cell receptor beta chain is drawn from a study of response to subunit inactivated influenza vaccine. One entry per CDR3 protein results from TCRdb running MiXCR on the RT-PCR reads. The sample carries about 780,000 distinct CDR3 sequences, around a sixth recorded once. This clonotype was observed a few times. The antigen is unknown. Germline V gives CDR1 DFQATT, CDR2 SNEGSKA (reference sequence). The V segment lost 2 bases and the J segment 2 bases; nucleotides outside the gene matches: 7. This CDR3 contains 16 residues. The study, taken as a whole, reports: Researchers suggested that each seasonal influenza vaccination recruits few new T cells.

The chain couples TRBV20-1 to TRBJ2-5; the match to TRBD2 covers 11 bases. This sequence was found in a man aged 50 or older who received an inactivated influenza vaccine. The input for sequencing was PBMCs from blood, taken about 5 days after vaccination. CDR3 region: CSARNTGTSGQETQYF. In DNA, the CDR3 is TGCAGTGCTAGAAATACCGGGACTAGCGGACAAGAGACCCAGTACTTC.